The TCR beta chain described here comes from a study of T-cell memory formation after mild COVID-19 (dated by TCRdb to 2020 to 2023). Background on the whole study: TCR sequence clusters from the two donors were found to be largely donor specific. The cohort comprised two young, previously healthy adult volunteers, one female and one male. T-cell clones expanding and contracting after mild COVID-19 in two donors were tracked by longitudinal TCRalpha and TCRbeta repertoire sequencing. On the study overall, not on this receptor specifically: Only a couple of mild cases were covered in the study, and larger cohorts including severe cases with pre-infection samples were considered necessary. Balanced CD4/CD8 phenotypes were observed for clones contracting from day 15 to 85, whereas a bias towards CD4+ was observed for a second wave of clones expanding from day 15 to 37. Contracting CD4+ clones appeared mostly in the CM and EM memory subsets, whereas CD8+ clones were enriched in EMRA. SARS-CoV-2 specificity of the second-wave clones peaking on day 37 was not confirmed. The detection of some responding clones in pre-infection memory suggests that pre-existing cross-reactive memory T cells joined the SARS-CoV-2 response.

PBMCs were isolated by Ficoll-Paque density gradient centrifugation. About this clonotype: What this receptor recognizes is not known. The record has no base qualities; no much larger clone is one base away.

The run used an Illumina NovaSeq 6000. Using 5'RACE with constant-segment primers, TCRalpha and TCRbeta cDNA libraries were constructed, with sample barcodes and unique molecular identifiers added in the process. Trizol reagent was used to extract RNA from every sample. The libraries were amplified in two PCR steps, and the second step added a second sample barcode and Illumina TruSeq adapters. Libraries were sequenced on an Illumina NovaSeq with 2 x 150 bp paired-end reads. The original methods were these. The reads were demultiplexed and collapsed into UMI-guided consensus sequences using migec v1.2.7. Using mixcr v2.1.11, the UMI consensuses were aligned to TRA and TRB V and J templates and assembled into clonotypes. Clonotypes were classified as expanded or contracted when called significant by both edgeR and NoisET, with noise models trained on biological replicates. For edgeR calls, the cutoffs were a false discovery rate-adjusted p below 0.01 and a log2 fold-change threshold of 1. As an exploratory analysis of dynamics, PCA with hierarchical clustering was applied to max-normalized trajectories of the 1000 most abundant clonotypes. Separately sequenced CD4+ and CD8+ repertoires were used to assign a CD4 or CD8 phenotype to each responding clone. TCRdb redid the processing of the public reads, applying fastp at Q25 and MiXCR, and retained in-frame beta chains. Each entry merges the rows of one CDR3 protein and shows their most common DNA and genes. The authors' filters were not applied to this entry. Present in this sample are 340,000 or so distinct CDR3 sequences, 13% of which were seen just once. Roughly 23% of the sample is taken by the ten largest.

The CDR3 has 16 amino acids, counting the end cysteine and phenylalanine. Of the read, only the CDR3 DNA is kept; its 48 bases are in frame from base 1. V is pared back by 6 bases and J by 2 bases, with 17 bases lying between the germline termini. This TCR was recovered from a man between 18 and 35 years old who had mild COVID-19 (a few samples of this study predate the infection). The sample titles of this study are shuffled in the database, so cell type and time point are left out; the donor was told from shared clones. The sequence is built from TRBV12-3 or TRBV12-4 and TRBJ1-5, and perhaps TRBD1 as D gene, on 5 matching bases. The sequenced sample consisted of PBMCs or a T cell subset sorted from them (not recorded which). The CDR3 reads CASSSRRGGGNQPQHF. The bases are TGTGCCAGCAGCTCTAGAAGGGGAGGAGGCAATCAGCCCCAGCATTTT.